This TCR beta chain is from a study of Ad26.COV2.S vaccination and SARS-CoV-2 variants. Overall study: As a participant in COV1001, the donor was in the Ad26.COV2.S trial arm.

Assay: immunoSEQ multiplex PCR; the TCRdb copy retains only in-frame clones and omits some. The top ten hold just over 2.5% of the sample, which has about 450,000 clones, roughly 87% seen once. V lost 8 bases and J lost 3, with 18 bases in between. The CDR3 runs 15 residues. The germline gives CDR1 SGHTA, CDR2 FQGNSA. Treatment in this sample: about 20 received Ad26.COV2.S at low or high dose, single or two shots; about 5 received placebo; per-sample allocation not given. The study sampled participants on day 63 after the first vaccine or placebo injection. The chain couples TRBV7-2 to TRBJ2-3; unclear D gene. The sequenced sample was peripheral blood, obtained in a trial of Ad26.COV2.S vaccine versus placebo. The sequence was obtained from a person between 18 and 60 years old who received the Ad26.COV2.S COVID-19 vaccine or a placebo. This CDR3 reads CASLTSYGRTDTQYF. The CDR3 DNA is TGTGCCAGCCTCACATCCTACGGACGGACAGATACGCAGTATTTT. The full variable domain, rest sourced from reference TRBV7-2 and TRBJ2-3, is GAGVSQSPSNKVTEKGKDVELRCDPISGHTALYWYRQSLGQGLEFLIYFQGNSAPDKSGLPSDRFSAERTGGSVSTLTIQRTQQEDSAVYLCASLTSYGRTDTQYFGPGTRLTVL.